This T cell receptor beta chain was documented in a study of T cells in localized non-small cell lung cancer. The study's findings and limits: Adjacent lung exhibited a median of about 50 among the 100 most abundant tumor clones.

About this clone itself: Its matching antigen is unknown.

Sequencing used immunoSEQ multiplex PCR; TCRdb keeps in-frame clones, though not all of them. Counted here are tens of thousands of clones, 70% to 90% occurring once; the ten biggest clones make up approximately 6.4%. The sequences come from peripheral blood, collected before any cancer treatment. The receptor was isolated from a woman aged 18-55 years with stage III lung adenocarcinoma.

The CDR3 loop reads CASSHRTGDYGYTF. The CDR3, as DNA: TGTGCCAGCAGCCACCGGACAGGGGACTATGGCTACACCTTC. The rearrangement uses TRBV7-8 and TRBJ1-2; 9 bases agree with TRBD1. Trimming at V came to 5 bases and at J to 3 bases, leaving 4 bases not matched to a gene. This CDR3 has 14 amino acids. Germline V lookup: CDR1 SGHVS, CDR2 FQNEAQ.